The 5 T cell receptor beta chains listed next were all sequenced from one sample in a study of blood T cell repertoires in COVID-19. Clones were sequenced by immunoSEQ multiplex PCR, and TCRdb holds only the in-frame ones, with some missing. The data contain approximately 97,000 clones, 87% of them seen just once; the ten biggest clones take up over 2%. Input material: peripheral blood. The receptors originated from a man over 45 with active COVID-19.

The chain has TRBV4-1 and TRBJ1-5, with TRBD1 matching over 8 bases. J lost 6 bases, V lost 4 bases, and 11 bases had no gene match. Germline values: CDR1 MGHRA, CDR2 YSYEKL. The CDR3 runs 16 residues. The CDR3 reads CASSLTVLRGPQPQHF. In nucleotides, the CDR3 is TGCGCCAGCAGCCTGACGGTACTCAGGGGGCCTCAGCCCCAGCATTTT.

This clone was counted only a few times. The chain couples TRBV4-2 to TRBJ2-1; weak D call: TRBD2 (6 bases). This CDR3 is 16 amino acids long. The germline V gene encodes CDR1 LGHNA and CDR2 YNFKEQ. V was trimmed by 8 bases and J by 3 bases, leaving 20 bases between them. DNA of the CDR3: TGTGCCAGCGCCCCCGGGATGGCGGGGCGCTACAATGAGCAGTTCTTC. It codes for CASAPGMAGRYNEQFF.

This CDR3 reads CASSQVRKNTEAFF. The CDR3 nucleotides are TGCGCCAGCAGCCAAGTGAGGAAGAACACTGAAGCTTTCTTT. This chain joins TRBV4-3 and TRBJ1-1; D is ambiguous. Germline loops: CDR1 LGHNA, CDR2 YSLEER. The CDR3 is made up of 14 amino acids. The ends were cut back, 1 base at V and 1 base at J, with 7 bases in the middle.

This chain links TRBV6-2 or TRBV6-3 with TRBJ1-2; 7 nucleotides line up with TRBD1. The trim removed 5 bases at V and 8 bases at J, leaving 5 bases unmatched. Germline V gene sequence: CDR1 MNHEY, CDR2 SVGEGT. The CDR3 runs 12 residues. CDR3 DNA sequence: TGTGCCAGCAGTAGACAGGGTAGAGGCTACACCTTC. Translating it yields CASSRQGRGYTF.

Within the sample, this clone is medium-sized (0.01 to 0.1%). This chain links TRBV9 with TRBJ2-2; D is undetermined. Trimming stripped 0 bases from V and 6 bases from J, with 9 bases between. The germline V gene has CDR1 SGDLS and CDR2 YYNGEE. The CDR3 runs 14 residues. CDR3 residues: CASSVAGSPGELFF. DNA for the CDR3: TGTGCCAGCAGCGTAGCAGGTTCACCCGGGGAGCTGTTTTTT.